The 9 T cell receptor beta chains below all came from one sample that was sequenced in a study of T-cell reconstitution after alpha-beta-depleted transplantation in children. A TCRbeta library incorporating unique molecular identifiers was prepared. TCRdb used MiXCR to reprocess the PCR reads, holding one entry per CDR3 protein. This sample yields approximately 1,000,000 distinct CDR3 sequences, of which about 29% are seen a single time; roughly 27% belongs to the top ten. The specimen was PBMCs, mostly from graft donor cells, collected 360 days after TCRalphabeta/CD19-depleted stem cell transplant. These receptors all come from a boy under two years old who had a stem cell transplant for SCID, so the T cells may come from the graft donor.

This clonotype was recorded a few times. The chain has TRBV20-1 and TRBJ2-5, with TRBD2 identical over 8 bases. The CDR3 runs 13 residues. Germline V gene sequence: CDR1 DFQATT, CDR2 SNEGSKA (reference sequence). The trim removed 3 bases at V and 4 bases at J, leaving 4 bases unmatched. This CDR3 is CSASSGGRETQYF. The CDR3 coding sequence is TGCAGTGCTAGTTCGGGAGGGAGAGAGACCCAGTACTTC.

This clonotype was seen more than once but under ten times. The V call is TRBV28, the J call TRBJ1-1; D is unclear. CDR3 length equals 11 residues. Germline V gives CDR1 MDHEN, CDR2 SYDVKM. V was pared by 6 bases and J by 3 bases, with 5 bases between. CDR3 sequence: CASRDYTEAFF. The CDR3 DNA reads as TGTGCCAGCAGAGACTACACTGAAGCTTTCTTT.

This clonotype has a handful of counts. This sequence joins TRBV20-1 and TRBJ1-4; the match to TRBD1 covers 7 bases. J was trimmed by 0 bases and V by 6 bases; bases with no gene match: 13. CDR1 DFQATT and CDR2 SNEGSKA come from the germline V gene (reference sequence). CDR3 length equals 17 residues. CDR3 DNA: TGCAGTGCCACAGGGACAGCGGACCTTGCAACTAATGAAAAACTGTTTTTT. It yields the protein CSATGTADLATNEKLFF.

The chain carries TRBV15 and TRBJ2-2; the D call may be TRBD1 or TRBD2 (5 bases each). V gave up 2 bases and J gave up 7 bases, with 11 bases separating them. This CDR3 region has 14 residues. CDR1 and CDR2 (germline): LNHNV, YYDKDF (reference sequence). As DNA, the CDR3 is TGTGCCACCAGCAGAAGAGGGGCCGGCGGGGAGCTGTTTTTT. It yields the protein CATSRRGAGGELFF. The full variable domain, with the rest looked up from reference TRBV15 and TRBJ2-2, is DAMVIQNPRYQVTQFGKPVTLSCSQTLNHNVMYWYQQKSSQAPKLLFHYYDKDFNNEADTPDNFQSRRPNTSFCFLDIRSPGLGDTAMYLCATSRRGAGGELFFGEGSRLTVL.

There are a few counts of this clonotype. The CDR3 DNA reads as TGCAGTGCTACGGTCCTCCGGGACACTGAAGCTTTCTTT. This encodes CSATVLRDTEAFF. The V call is TRBV20-1, the J call TRBJ1-1, with D unclear. V gave up 4 bases and J gave up 3 bases, with 12 bases separating them. The CDR3 covers 13 residues. Germline values: CDR1 DFQATT, CDR2 SNEGSKA (reference sequence).

The V gene is TRBV7-2, the J gene TRBJ2-1; 12 nucleotides align to TRBD2. V dropped 6 bases and J dropped 7; count of bases not matched to a gene: 4. Germline V CDR1 and CDR2: SGHTA, FQGNSA. The CDR3 has 14 amino acids. Written as DNA, the CDR3 is TGTGCCAGCAGGACGGGACTAGCGGGTAATGAGCAGTTCTTC. Encoded protein: CASRTGLAGNEQFF.

This clonotype was picked up a small number of times. The rearrangement uses TRBV20-1 and TRBJ1-5; TRBD1 agrees at 7 bases. The CDR3 contains 14 residues. Looked up from germline, CDR1 is DFQATT and CDR2 is SNEGSKA (reference sequence). With 5 bases clipped from V and 4 bases from J, the junction kept 8 bases outside the gene matches. Here the CDR3 reads CSAPPTGWNQPQHF. The DNA for the CDR3 is TGCAGTGCTCCTCCGACAGGGTGGAATCAGCCCCAGCATTTT.

This clonotype was recorded a few times. The rearrangement links TRBV3-1 to TRBJ2-1; the match to TRBD2 covers 11 bases. V was pared by 4 bases and J by 7 bases, with 9 bases of the junction left unmatched. Germline V CDR1 and CDR2: LGHDT, YNNKEL (reference sequence). The CDR3 loop spans 16 amino acids. The CDR3 sequence: CASSPLVSGGANEQFF. The CDR3 DNA reads as TGTGCCAGCAGCCCGTTGGTTAGCGGGGGGGCGAATGAGCAGTTCTTC.

The CDR3 sequence: CASSQVRGRGYTF. Written as DNA, the CDR3 is TGTGCCAGCAGCCAAGTGAGGGGCCGTGGCTACACCTTC. This chain uses TRBV3-1 with TRBJ1-2, with a weak D call TRBD1 (5 bases). CDR1 is LGHDT and CDR2 is YNNKEL in the germline V gene (reference sequence). The V end lost 1 base, the J end lost 7 bases, and 10 bases lay between the germline ends. This CDR3 is built from 13 residues.